Listed below are T cell receptor beta chains from one sample, sequenced in a study of T cell responses to AZD1222 COVID-19 vaccine. TCRdb's table, derived via immunoSEQ multiplex PCR, lists solely in-frame clones and lacks some. The data contain about 100,000 clones, around 90% of them seen just once; the ten biggest clones take up roughly 2%. Specimen: peripheral blood, collected on day 0 of AZD1222 vaccination. The receptors were gathered from an adult in good health. Each CDR3 is given with its conserved first and last residue. The D gene is left open where the match is weak. A clone size is listed for some rows: how often the clone was seen (once, few, many), or a class if it is expanded.

CDR3aa	CDR3nt	d_gene	abundance	v_gene	j_gene
CASSLPGASQPQHF	TGTGCCAGCAGCCTCCCAGGGGCTAGTCAGCCCCAGCATTTT	.	few	TRBV7-6	TRBJ1-5
CSVGGSTYEQYF	TGCAGCGTTGGCGGATCGACCTACGAGCAGTACTTC	.	.	TRBV29-1	TRBJ2-7
CASSITRGSEAFF	TGTGCCAGTAGTATAACGAGGGGTTCTGAAGCTTTCTTT	.	.	TRBV19	TRBJ1-1
CSVGPSQGVMNTEAFF	TGCAGCGTTGGCCCCTCACAGGGGGTGATGAACACTGAAGCTTTCTTT	TRBD1	.	TRBV29-1	TRBJ1-1
CAWSSGQGTYQETQYF	TGTGCCTGGAGTTCTGGTCAGGGGACGTACCAAGAGACCCAGTACTTC	.	.	TRBV30	TRBJ2-5
CASSPQREGEQYF	TGTGCCAGCTCACCACAGCGGGAGGGCGAGCAGTACTTC	TRBD2	once	TRBV18	TRBJ2-7
CASSLSGGAYSYEQYF	TGTGCCAGCAGCCTCAGCGGGGGAGCCTACTCCTACGAGCAGTACTTC	TRBD2	.	TRBV3-1/TRBV3-2	TRBJ2-7
CASSPPGGLAIF	TGTGCCAGCTCACCACCGGGGGGACTCGCTATCTTC	.	.	TRBV18	TRBJ2-7
CASREGIQAGELFF	TGTGCCAGCAGAGAAGGGATCCAAGCCGGGGAGCTGTTTTTT	.	.	TRBV6-1	TRBJ2-2
CASRDSFYGYTF	TGTGCCAGCAGGGACAGCTTCTATGGCTACACCTTC	.	.	TRBV25-1	TRBJ1-2
CASRNAYGYTF	TGTGCCAGCAGGAACGCCTATGGCTACACCTTC	.	once	TRBV28	TRBJ1-2
CASSIGLAGRKTQYF	TGTGCCAGTAGTATAGGTCTAGCGGGAAGAAAGACCCAGTACTTC	TRBD2	.	TRBV19	TRBJ2-5
CSYSLSYNEQFF	TGCAGCTACAGCCTATCCTACAATGAGCAGTTCTTC	.	.	TRBV29-1	TRBJ2-1
CASSIGGNTEAFF	TGTGCCAGTAGTATAGGGGGAAACACTGAAGCTTTCTTT	.	.	TRBV19	TRBJ1-1
CASSQRREGTGKETQYF	TGCGCCAGCAGCCAAAGGAGGGAGGGGACAGGGAAAGAGACCCAGTACTTC	TRBD1	.	TRBV4-1	TRBJ2-5
CASSRDSSTSGNTIYF	TGTGCCAGCAGCAGGGACTCCTCAACCTCTGGAAACACCATATATTTT	.	.	TRBV28	TRBJ1-3
CASSSNTDTQYF	TGTGCCAGCAGCTCAAACACAGATACGCAGTATTTT	.	.	TRBV7-9	TRBJ2-3
CASSVSDGEQYF	TGTGCCAGCAGCGTATCGGATGGGGAGCAGTACTTC	.	.	TRBV9	TRBJ2-7
CASSLDRGRDQPQHF	TGTGCCAGCAGCTTGGATAGGGGGCGCGATCAGCCCCAGCATTTT	TRBD1	few	TRBV5-4	TRBJ1-5
CASSPQTGEVDEQYF	TGTGCCAGCAGCCCACAGACAGGGGAGGTAGACGAGCAGTACTTC	TRBD1	few	TRBV7-9	TRBJ2-7
CAWRPGQLMNTEAFF	TGTGCCTGGAGGCCGGGACAGCTAATGAACACTGAAGCTTTCTTT	TRBD1	.	TRBV30	TRBJ1-1
CASSLQDSPLHF	TGTGCCAGCAGCTTGCAGGATTCACCCCTCCACTTT	.	.	TRBV5-4	TRBJ1-6
CATSSPGQEVYEQYF	TGTGCCACCAGCAGTCCGGGACAGGAAGTCTACGAGCAGTACTTC	TRBD1	.	TRBV15	TRBJ2-7
CGLAGGHRETQYF	TGTGGGCTAGCGGGGGGCCATAGGGAGACCCAGTACTTC	TRBD2	.	TRBV10-3	TRBJ2-5
CASNQGGGSNQPQHF	TGTGCCAGCAACCAGGGTGGAGGGAGTAATCAGCCCCAGCATTTT	.	.	TRBV6-5	TRBJ1-5
CASSLGNLDVGDYGYTF	TGTGCCAGCAGCTTGGGAAACTTGGACGTGGGCGACTATGGCTACACCTTC	.	.	TRBV11-3	TRBJ1-2
CASSAPGLNYEQYF	TGTGCCAGTAGTGCACCGGGACTAAATTACGAGCAGTACTTC	TRBD2	.	TRBV19	TRBJ2-7
CASSIWARGPDYGYTF	TGTGCCAGTAGTATATGGGCCAGGGGTCCGGACTATGGCTACACCTTC	.	.	TRBV19	TRBJ1-2
CASSPGTITGELFF	TGTGCCAGCAGCCCTGGGACAATCACCGGGGAGCTGTTTTTT	.	.	TRBV5-5	TRBJ2-2
CAWGYRRNQPQHF	TGTGCCTGGGGTTATCGTCGCAATCAGCCCCAGCATTTT	.	.	TRBV30	TRBJ1-5
CASSLPGTYNSPLHF	TGTGCCAGCAGCTTGCCCGGGACCTATAATTCACCCCTCCACTTT	.	.	TRBV5-6	TRBJ1-6
CASSQAGSVGNTIYF	TGTGCCAGCAGCCAGGCCGGATCAGTAGGAAACACCATATATTTT	.	.	TRBV4-2	TRBJ1-3
CASSLFGEQGAGYTF	TGTGCCAGCAGTTTATTCGGGGAACAGGGGGCTGGCTACACCTTC	TRBD1	few	TRBV27	TRBJ1-2
CASSQSGDRYNEQFF	TGTGCCAGCAGCCAGTCAGGGGACCGTTACAATGAGCAGTTCTTC	.	.	TRBV3-1/TRBV3-2	TRBJ2-1
CASSVQGTNTGELFF	TGTGCCAGCAGCGTACAGGGAACGAACACCGGGGAGCTGTTTTTT	.	few	TRBV9	TRBJ2-2